The clone carrying this T cell receptor beta chain was detected many times. The antigen is unknown. This sample is drawn from a study of neurological immune-mediated disorders. Study results and limitations: None of the CDR3 amino acid sequences found in expanded clones was shared across subjects. This suggests that the TCR-beta repertoires were private in all groups. Falling below healthy controls, multiple sclerosis showed the least TCR clonal expansion, while HTLV-1-associated myelopathy showed the most.

A total of 2 million PBMCs stored at -80 degrees C provided the unsorted libraries. The cDNA was produced through 5'RACE with 10-nucleotide random UMIs. TCRdb re-derived calls from the 5' RACE reads in MiXCR, one entry per CDR3 protein. Of 40,000 to 50,000 distinct CDR3 sequences in the sample, about a tenth were seen once. The clonotype comes from a woman in her 40s with HTLV-1-associated myelopathy (HAM/TSP). The specimen was PBMCs.

CDR3 in amino acids: CASSQDWAGAYEQYF. Here the CDR3 DNA reads TGCGCCAGCAGCCAAGATTGGGCGGGGGCCTACGAGCAGTACTTC. This chain connects TRBV4-3 to TRBJ2-7, with TRBD2 identical over 7 bases. V gave up 0 bases and J gave up 2 bases; unmatched junction bases: 4. This CDR3 is built from 15 residues. The germline gives CDR1 LGHNA, CDR2 YSLEER.